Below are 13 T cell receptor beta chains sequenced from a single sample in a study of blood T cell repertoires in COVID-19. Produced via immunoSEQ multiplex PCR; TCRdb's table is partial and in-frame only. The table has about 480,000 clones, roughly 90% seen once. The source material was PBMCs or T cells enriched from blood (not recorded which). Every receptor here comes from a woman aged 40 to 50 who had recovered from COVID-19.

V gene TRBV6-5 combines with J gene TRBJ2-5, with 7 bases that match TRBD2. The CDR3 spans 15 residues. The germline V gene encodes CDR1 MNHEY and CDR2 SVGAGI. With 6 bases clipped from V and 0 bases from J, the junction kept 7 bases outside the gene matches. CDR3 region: CASRPLGTNQETQYF. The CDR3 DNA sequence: TGTGCCAGCAGGCCCCTAGGGACTAACCAAGAGACCCAGTACTTC.

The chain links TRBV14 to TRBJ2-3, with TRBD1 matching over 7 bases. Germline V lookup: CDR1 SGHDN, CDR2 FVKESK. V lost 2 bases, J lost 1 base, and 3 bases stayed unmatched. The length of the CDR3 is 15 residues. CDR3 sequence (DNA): TGTGCCAGCAGCCAACTGGGGACAGGCACAGATACGCAGTATTTT. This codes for CASSQLGTGTDTQYF.

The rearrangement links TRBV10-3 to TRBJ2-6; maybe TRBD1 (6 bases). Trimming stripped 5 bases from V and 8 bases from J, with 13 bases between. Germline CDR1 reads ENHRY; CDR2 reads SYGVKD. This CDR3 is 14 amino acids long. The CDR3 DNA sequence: TGTGCCATCAGTTTACAGGGCCCCACCAACGTCCTGACTTTC. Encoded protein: CAISLQGPTNVLTF.

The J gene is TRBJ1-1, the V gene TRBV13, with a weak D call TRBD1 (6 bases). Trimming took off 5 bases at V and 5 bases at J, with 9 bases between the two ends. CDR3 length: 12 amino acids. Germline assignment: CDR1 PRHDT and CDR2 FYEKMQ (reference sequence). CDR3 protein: CASSPRGTEAFF. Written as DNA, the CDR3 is TGTGCCAGCAGCCCAAGGGGGACTGAAGCTTTCTTT. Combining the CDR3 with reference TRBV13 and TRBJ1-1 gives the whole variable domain AAGVIQSPRHLIKEKRETATLKCYPIPRHDTVYWYQQGPGQDPQFLISFYEKMQSDKGSIPDRFSAQQFSDYHSELNMSSLELGDSALYFCASSPRGTEAFFGQGTRLTVV.

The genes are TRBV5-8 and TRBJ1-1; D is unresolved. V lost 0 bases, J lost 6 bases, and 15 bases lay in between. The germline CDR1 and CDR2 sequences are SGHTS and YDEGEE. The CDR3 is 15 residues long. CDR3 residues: CASSLVGGQAPEAFF. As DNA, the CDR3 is TGTGCCAGCAGCTTGGTGGGTGGGCAGGCGCCTGAAGCTTTCTTT.

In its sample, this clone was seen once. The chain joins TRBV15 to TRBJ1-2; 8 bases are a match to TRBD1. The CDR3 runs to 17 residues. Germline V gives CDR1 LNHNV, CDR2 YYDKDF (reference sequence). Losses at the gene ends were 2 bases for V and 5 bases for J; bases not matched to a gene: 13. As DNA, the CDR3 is TGTGCCACCAGCAGACCACCTCCCGGACAGGGCTCTTATGGCTACACCTTC. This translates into CATSRPPPGQGSYGYTF.

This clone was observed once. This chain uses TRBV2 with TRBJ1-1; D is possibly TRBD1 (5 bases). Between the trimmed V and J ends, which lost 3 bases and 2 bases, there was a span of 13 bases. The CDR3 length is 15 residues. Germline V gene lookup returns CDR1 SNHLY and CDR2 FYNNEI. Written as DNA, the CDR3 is TGTGCCAGCAGTGATTCTAGGCAGGGTAACACTGAAGCTTTCTTT. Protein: CASSDSRQGNTEAFF.

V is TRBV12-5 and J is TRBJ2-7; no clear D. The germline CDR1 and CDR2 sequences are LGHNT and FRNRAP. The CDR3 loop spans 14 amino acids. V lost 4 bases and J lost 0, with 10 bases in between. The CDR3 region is CASGYSHSSYEQYF. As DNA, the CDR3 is TGTGCTAGTGGTTATAGCCATAGCTCCTACGAGCAGTACTTC. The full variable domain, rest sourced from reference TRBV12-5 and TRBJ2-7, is DARVTQTPRHKVTEMGQEVTMRCQPILGHNTVFWYRQTMMQGLELLAYFRNRAPLDDSGMPKDRFSAEMPDATLATLKIQPSEPRDSAVYFCASGYSHSSYEQYFGPGTRLTVT.

The CDR3 spells CASSQERGLAGVTGELFF. The CDR3 DNA follows: TGTGCCAGCAGCCAGGAAAGAGGACTAGCGGGGGTCACCGGGGAGCTGTTTTTT. J is TRBJ2-2 and V is TRBV14, with 13 bases fitting TRBD2. CDR1 and CDR2 from the germline V gene are SGHDN and FVKESK. The CDR3 spans 18 residues. V gave up 3 bases and J gave up 4 bases; unmatched junction bases: 8.

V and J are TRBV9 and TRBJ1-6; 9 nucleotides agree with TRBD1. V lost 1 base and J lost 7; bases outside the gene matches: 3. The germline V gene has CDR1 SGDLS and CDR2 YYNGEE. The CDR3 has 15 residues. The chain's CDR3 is CASSVSGTGNSPLHF. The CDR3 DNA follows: TGTGCCAGCAGCGTATCCGGGACAGGGAATTCACCCCTCCACTTT.

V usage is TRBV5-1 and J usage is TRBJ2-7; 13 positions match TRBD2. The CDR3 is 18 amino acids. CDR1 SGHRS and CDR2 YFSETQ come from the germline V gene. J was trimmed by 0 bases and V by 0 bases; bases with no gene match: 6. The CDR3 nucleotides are TGCGCCAGCAGCTTGGCACTAGCGGGAGGGAGGAGCTCCTACGAGCAGTACTTC. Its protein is CASSLALAGGRSSYEQYF.

The CDR3 loop is CASSYFGRGDGYTF. DNA of the CDR3: TGTGCCAGCAGTTACTTTGGCAGGGGGGATGGCTACACCTTC. The rearrangement joins TRBV6-5 to TRBJ1-2; 7 nucleotides match TRBD1. V shed 1 base and J 6 bases; nucleotides not matched to a gene: 5. Germline loops: CDR1 MNHEY, CDR2 SVGAGI. CDR3 length equals 14 residues.

The CDR3, as DNA: TGTGCCAGCAGATCGACTAGCTCCTACGAGCAGTACTTC. Translated, it gives CASRSTSSYEQYF. The chain links TRBV7-2 to TRBJ2-7, with D perhaps matching TRBD2 (6 bases). Germline assignment: CDR1 SGHTA and CDR2 FQGNSA. The CDR3 is made up of 13 amino acids. V dropped 6 bases and J dropped 0 bases, with 9 bases sitting between them.